This T cell receptor beta chain appears in the sequencing data of a study of T cells in Graves' hyperthyroidism and ophthalmopathy. Overall study results and limits: Patients with ophthalmopathy were separated from those with stable hyperthyroidism by a 13 V-J model.

TCR beta CDR3 sequences were amplified from RNA transcripts. The study used the HTBI primer set for a first-round RT-PCR of the TCR CDR3. TCRdb reanalysed the multiplex PCR reads using MiXCR and keeps one entry per CDR3 protein. Here the sample spans about 360,000 distinct CDR3 sequences, 13% being singletons. Looked up from germline, CDR1 is LNHDA and CDR2 is SQIVND (reference sequence). The length of the CDR3 is 13 residues. Graves' hyperthyroidism was deemed stable absent ophthalmopathy progression within 18 months. Newly diagnosed hyperthyroidism patients aged 18 to 65 years had disease lasting under 2 months. PBMCs stemmed from approximately 10 ml fresh peripheral blood. Turning to this clonotype: Its cognate antigen is unknown. Germline is not matched at one junction end, which may reflect a read error.

This TCR was recovered from a woman aged 18-35 years with Graves' hyperthyroidism. Sample: blood. This rearrangement joins TRBV19 to TRBJ2-1; D might be TRBD2 (6 bases). This CDR3 reads CASSYRDFNEQSF. The CDR3 DNA reads as TGTGCCAGTAGTTATCGGGACTTCAATGAGCAGTCCTTC.